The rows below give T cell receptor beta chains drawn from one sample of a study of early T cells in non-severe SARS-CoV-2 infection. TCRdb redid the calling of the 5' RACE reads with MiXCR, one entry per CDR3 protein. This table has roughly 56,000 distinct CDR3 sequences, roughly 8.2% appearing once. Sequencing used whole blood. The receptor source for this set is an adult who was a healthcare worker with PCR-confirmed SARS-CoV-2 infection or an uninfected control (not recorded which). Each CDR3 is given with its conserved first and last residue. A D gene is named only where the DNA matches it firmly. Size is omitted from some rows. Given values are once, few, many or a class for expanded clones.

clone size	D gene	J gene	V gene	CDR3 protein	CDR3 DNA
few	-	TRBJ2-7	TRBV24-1	CATSEGVEQYF	TGTGCCACCAGTGAAGGGGTCGAGCAGTACTTC
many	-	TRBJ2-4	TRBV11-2	CASSLDHRNLAKNIQYF	TGTGCCAGCAGCTTAGATCACCGTAACCTAGCCAAAAACATTCAGTACTTC
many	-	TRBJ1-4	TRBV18	CASSRIGVTAIEKLFF	TGTGCCAGCTCCCGCATTGGGGTCACCGCGATAGAAAAACTGTTTTTT
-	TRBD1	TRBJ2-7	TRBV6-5	CASSSTGGVYEQYF	TGTGCCAGCAGTTCGACAGGGGGCGTCTACGAGCAGTACTTC
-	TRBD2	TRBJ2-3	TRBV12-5	CASGLVKTAGADTQYF	TGTGCTAGTGGTTTGGTAAAAACAGCGGGAGCAGATACGCAGTATTTT
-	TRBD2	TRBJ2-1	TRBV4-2	CASSQGSLAGAYNEQFF	TGTGCCAGCAGCCAAGGAAGTTTAGCGGGAGCCTACAATGAGCAGTTCTTC
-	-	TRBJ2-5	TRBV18	CASSPSTDQETQYF	TGTGCCAGCTCACCATCGACAGACCAAGAGACCCAGTACTTC
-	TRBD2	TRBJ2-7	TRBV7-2	CASSSSGAHYEQYF	TGTGCCAGCAGTTCCAGCGGGGCTCACTACGAGCAGTACTTC
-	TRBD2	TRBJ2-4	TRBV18	CASSPSGEIQYF	TGTGCCAGCTCACCAAGCGGGGAAATTCAGTACTTC
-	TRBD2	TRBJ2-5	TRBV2	CASSTSGGAETQYF	TGTGCCAGCAGCACTAGCGGGGGGGCCGAGACCCAGTACTTC
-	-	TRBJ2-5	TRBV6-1	CASDSAIQETQYF	TGTGCCAGCGACTCAGCGATACAAGAGACCCAGTACTTC
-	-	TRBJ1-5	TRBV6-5	CASSYSGGRNQPQHF	TGTGCCAGCAGTTACTCCGGGGGAAGAAATCAGCCCCAGCATTTT
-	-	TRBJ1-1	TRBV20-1	CSARQQMNTEAFF	TGCAGTGCTAGGCAGCAAATGAACACTGAAGCTTTCTTT
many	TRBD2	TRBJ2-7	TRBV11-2	CASSLDPSGTYEQYF	TGTGCCAGCAGCTTAGATCCTAGCGGGACCTACGAGCAGTACTTC
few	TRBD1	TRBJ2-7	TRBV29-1	CSVRTGAYYEQYF	TGCAGCGTCCGGACAGGGGCATACTACGAGCAGTACTTC
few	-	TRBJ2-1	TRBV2	CASSSGNEQFF	TGTGCCAGCAGTTCAGGCAATGAGCAGTTCTTC
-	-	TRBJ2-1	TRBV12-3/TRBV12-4	CASSSPGGVSSYNEQFF	TGTGCCAGCAGCTCCCCAGGCGGGGTCAGCTCCTACAATGAGCAGTTCTTC
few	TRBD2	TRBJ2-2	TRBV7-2	CASSLLLAGAAGNTGELFF	TGTGCCAGCAGCTTATTGCTAGCGGGGGCCGCCGGGAACACCGGGGAGCTGTTTTTT
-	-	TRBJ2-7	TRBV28	CASALLADEQYF	TGTGCCAGCGCCCTCCTAGCTGACGAGCAGTACTTC
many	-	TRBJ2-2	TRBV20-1	CSATDQGSFDTGELFF	TGCAGTGCGACCGACCAGGGGTCGTTCGACACCGGGGAGCTGTTTTTT
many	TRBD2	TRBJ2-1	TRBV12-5	CASGLVLGGSYNEQFF	TGTGCTAGTGGTTTGGTACTCGGGGGGTCCTACAATGAGCAGTTCTTC
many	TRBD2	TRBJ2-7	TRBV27	CASSLFLAGGYEQYF	TGTGCCAGCAGTTTATTCCTGGCCGGGGGGTACGAGCAGTACTTC
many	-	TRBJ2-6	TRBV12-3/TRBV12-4	CASTPPLRFSGANVLTF	TGTGCCAGCACCCCTCCCTTACGGTTCTCTGGGGCCAACGTCCTGACTTTC
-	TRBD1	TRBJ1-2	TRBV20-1	CSARRRGRPYGYTF	TGCAGTGCTAGACGGAGGGGGCGCCCCTATGGCTACACCTTC
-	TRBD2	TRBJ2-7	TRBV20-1	CSAAGGGSYEQYF	TGCAGTGCTGCTGGGGGGGGGTCCTACGAGCAGTACTTC
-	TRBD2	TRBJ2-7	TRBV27	CASSAAGGPHYEQYF	TGTGCCAGCAGTGCCGCGGGGGGCCCGCACTACGAGCAGTACTTC
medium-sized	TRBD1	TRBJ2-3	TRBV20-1	CSARAPPGQGAGDTQYF	TGCAGTGCTAGAGCTCCCCCCGGACAGGGGGCAGGAGATACGCAGTATTTT
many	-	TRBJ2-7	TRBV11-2	CASSFGTAYEQYF	TGTGCCAGCAGCTTCGGGACGGCCTACGAGCAGTACTTC
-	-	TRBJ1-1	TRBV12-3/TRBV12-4	CASSFLGGVYEAFF	TGTGCCAGCAGTTTTCTGGGGGGGGTTTATGAAGCTTTCTTT
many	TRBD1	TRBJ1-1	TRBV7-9	CASSSLQGSGGAFF	TGTGCCAGCAGCTCGCTACAGGGGTCTGGTGGCGCTTTCTTT
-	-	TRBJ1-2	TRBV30	CAYTGRRNYGYTF	TGTGCCTACACAGGGAGAAGGAACTATGGCTACACCTTC
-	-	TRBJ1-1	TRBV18	CASSPPVGKAFF	TGTGCCAGCTCACCACCCGTGGGGAAGGCTTTCTTT
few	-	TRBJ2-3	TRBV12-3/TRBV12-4	CASSFQLDTQYF	TGTGCCAGCAGTTTTCAGCTCGATACGCAGTATTTT